Shown below are 13 T cell receptor beta chains from a single sample sequenced in a study of T-cell memory formation after mild COVID-19. TCRdb re-analysed the 5' RACE reads in MiXCR, keeping a single row per CDR3 protein. The data contain 300,000 to 400,000 distinct CDR3 sequences, 21% of them seen just once; the ten biggest clones take up about 12%. The sequenced sample consisted of PBMCs or a T cell subset sorted from them (not recorded which). These receptors all come from an adult woman who had mild COVID-19 (a few samples of this study predate the infection). Cell type and time point are not known.

The chain recombines TRBV7-6 with TRBJ2-3; D is uncertain. This CDR3 is 17 amino acids long. CDR1 and CDR2 from the germline V gene are SGHVS and FNYEAQ. The V end was cut by 5 bases, the J end by 1 base, with 19 bases between. DNA of the CDR3: TGTGCCAGCAGCCGCGTATTTGGGATGGTCGGCACAGATACGCAGTATTTT. Its translation is CASSRVFGMVGTDTQYF.

The chain's CDR3 is CASSPRTGGRAYEQYF. In DNA, the CDR3 is TGTGCCAGCTCACCAAGGACAGGCGGGAGGGCTTACGAGCAGTACTTC. The V call is TRBV18, the J call TRBJ2-7, with 9 bases identical to TRBD2. Looked up from germline, CDR1 is KGHSH and CDR2 is LQKENI. This CDR3 has 16 residues. After removal of 2 bases from V and 4 bases from J, the junction contained 9 bases not matched to a gene.

The V gene is TRBV3-1, the J gene TRBJ2-7; D remains ambiguous. V lost 3 bases and J 3 bases, leaving 18 bases between the germline ends. This CDR3 comprises 16 residues. Germline V lookup: CDR1 LGHDT, CDR2 YNNKEL (reference sequence). The CDR3 spells CASSQAPTPRNYEQYF. DNA of the CDR3: TGTGCCAGCAGCCAGGCCCCGACTCCAAGAAACTACGAGCAGTACTTC.

In this sample, this clonotype turned up a few times. The chain joins TRBV2 to TRBJ2-2, with D uncertain. The CDR3 runs to 16 residues. V was cut by 4 bases and J by 0 bases, with 12 bases left in between. Germline assignment: CDR1 SNHLY and CDR2 FYNNEI. The CDR3 coding sequence is TGTGCCAGCAGTGTAAAACACCTTTCGAACACCGGGGAGCTGTTTTTT. Amino acids: CASSVKHLSNTGELFF.

The gene calls are TRBV4-1 and TRBJ1-2, with a tentative D call TRBD1 (5 bases). V was clipped by 2 bases and J by 4 bases, with 20 bases between them. The germline V gene encodes CDR1 MGHRA and CDR2 YSYEKL. The CDR3 is 17 amino acids. The CDR3 DNA follows: TGCGCCAGCAGCCAACGGGACCCTCGGGCGGGAAGCTATGGCTACACCTTC. As protein: CASSQRDPRAGSYGYTF.

The gene calls are TRBV12-3 or TRBV12-4 and TRBJ1-2; a weak D match, TRBD1 (5 bases). V was pared by 4 bases and J by 8 bases, with 14 bases between. The CDR3 length is 13 residues. CDR3 protein: CASSYDSPLGYTF. The CDR3 DNA reads TGTGCCAGCAGTTACGACAGCCCCCTGGGCTACACCTTC.

The chain couples TRBV5-4 to TRBJ2-5; 8 bases are a match to TRBD2. J was trimmed by 3 bases and V by 4 bases; bases with no gene match: 11. Looked up from germline, CDR1 is SGHNT and CDR2 is YYREEE (reference sequence). This CDR3 has 16 amino acids. CDR3 nucleotides: TGTGCCAGCAGCAGTCCACCGGGACTAGAAGAAGAGACCCAGTACTTC. Protein sequence: CASSSPPGLEEETQYF. The whole variable domain, filled in from reference TRBV5-4 and TRBJ2-5, reads ETGVTQSPTHLIKTRGQQVTLRCSSQSGHNTVSWYQQALGQGPQFIFQYYREEENGRGNFPPRFSGLQFPNYSSELNVNALELDDSALYLCASSSPPGLEEETQYFGPGTRLLVL.

This chain connects TRBV12-3 or TRBV12-4 to TRBJ2-5, with TRBD1 identical over 8 bases. After removal of 5 bases from V and 7 bases from J, the junction contained 9 bases not matched to a gene. This CDR3 contains 14 residues. In DNA form, the CDR3 reads TGTGCCAGCAGTCGACTAACAGGGGGAGGGACCCAGTACTTC. It encodes CASSRLTGGGTQYF.

This clonotype came up once. J is TRBJ2-7 and V is TRBV10-3, with 7 bases matching TRBD1. Germline V gives CDR1 ENHRY, CDR2 SYGVKD. V was pared by 10 bases and J by 1 base, with 4 bases of the junction left unmatched. This CDR3 comprises 12 residues. CDR3 DNA sequence: TGTGCCACCGGGACAGTTTCCTACGAGCAGTACTTC. It is translated as CATGTVSYEQYF.

This clonotype was recorded at least ten times. The chain recombines TRBV5-1 with TRBJ2-2; 9 positions match TRBD2. The CDR3 is 16 residues long. The trim removed 0 bases at V and 3 bases at J, leaving 3 bases unmatched. The germline V gene encodes CDR1 SGHRS and CDR2 YFSETQ. CDR3 loop: CASSLVSGRDTGELFF. Here the CDR3 DNA reads TGCGCCAGCAGCTTGGTTAGCGGGAGAGACACCGGGGAGCTGTTTTTT.

This chain connects TRBV24-1 to TRBJ1-2; D is uncertain. Germline V CDR1 and CDR2: KGHDR, SFDVKD. CDR3 length: 12 amino acids. Trimming stripped 5 bases from V and 7 bases from J, with 10 bases between. The CDR3 spells CATSGGLGGYTF. CDR3 coding DNA: TGTGCCACCAGTGGGGGATTGGGTGGCTACACCTTC.

This rearrangement joins TRBV9 to TRBJ2-1; tentative D call: TRBD2 (7 bases). V dropped 0 bases and J dropped 8 bases, with 18 bases sitting between them. The CDR3 is 16 amino acids. Per the germline V gene, CDR1 is SGDLS and CDR2 is YYNGEE. CDR3 nucleotide sequence: TGTGCCAGCAGCGTAGAGGGGGGGAATCGGGCAGATGAGCAGTTCTTC. Translation: CASSVEGGNRADEQFF.

V is TRBV24-1 and J is TRBJ2-1; D unresolved. V was shortened by 5 bases and J by 0 bases, with 13 bases between the two germline ends. The CDR3 runs to 16 residues. The germline V gene has CDR1 KGHDR and CDR2 SFDVKD. The CDR3 DNA sequence: TGTGCCACCAGTGGGGTAGACGGCCGCTCCTACAATGAGCAGTTCTTC. Protein: CATSGVDGRSYNEQFF.